This record covers a single T cell receptor (beta chain). This entry is derived from a study of blood T cell repertoires in COVID-19. Study as a whole: From the United States, Italy and Spain came samples of acute and convalescent COVID-19. T cells, B-cell-depleted T cells, or PBMCs provided the cDNA or gDNA that served as material.

In the authors' methods: By means of reference gene primer amplification, nucleated cell counts were estimated. Profiled with immunoSEQ multiplex PCR; TCRdb holds only in-frame clones, not every one. The DNA gave D and trimming, while V, J and clone size come from that table. The sample consists of roughly 92,000 clones, more than 75% of them appearing once. Germline CDR1 is SNHLY and CDR2 is FYNNEI. The CDR3 extends over 16 amino acids. V dropped 6 bases and J dropped 2; count of bases not matched to a gene: 12. The sequenced sample was peripheral blood. The chain uses TRBV2 and TRBJ2-5, with 7 nucleotides matching TRBD2. This TCR derives from a woman over 75 with acute or convalescent COVID-19. The CDR3 reads CASSGLQTSSQETQYF. The CDR3 DNA sequence: TGTGCCAGCAGCGGACTCCAGACTAGCTCTCAAGAGACCCAGTACTTC.